Listed below are T cell receptor beta chains from one sample, sequenced in a study of cytomegalovirus exposure and HLA in healthy donors. Clones were sequenced by immunoSEQ multiplex PCR, and TCRdb holds only the in-frame ones, with some missing. This repertoire shows approximately 150,000 clones, roughly 86% found once; its top ten account for less than 3.5%. Sequencing was performed on PBMCs. These receptors originate from a man in his late teens or twenties in good health and CMV-seropositive. Each CDR3 is given with its conserved first and last residue. The order of the fields is D gene, clone size, J gene, V gene, CDR3 DNA, CDR3 protein. D genes are given only for firm matches. The listing skips clone size in some rows; elsewhere it reads once, few, many or a size class.

>NA|once|TRBJ2-5|TRBV7-9
TGTGCCAGCAGAAAAGGTACAGGCCAAGAGACCCAGTACTTC
CASRKGTGQETQYF
>NA|NA|TRBJ2-3|TRBV6-4
TGTGCCAGCAGTGACGGGGAGACCACAGATACGCAGTATTTT
CASSDGETTDTQYF
>NA|NA|TRBJ1-5|TRBV13
TGTGCCAGCAGCTACTCCAGGGGACAGCCCCAGCATTTT
CASSYSRGQPQHF
>NA|NA|TRBJ2-7|TRBV15
TGTGCCACCAGCAGAGATCCGCAGGGGAAGTCCTACGAGCAGTACTTC
CATSRDPQGKSYEQYF
>TRBD1|NA|TRBJ2-3|TRBV6-5
TGTGCCAGCAGATCGCAGACAGGGGCAGATACGCAGTATTTT
CASRSQTGADTQYF
>NA|NA|TRBJ2-7|TRBV5-1
TGCGCCAGCAGCTTGAATCGGGGGGCCGGGTACGAGCAGTACTTC
CASSLNRGAGYEQYF
>NA|few|TRBJ1-2|TRBV7-9
TGTGCCAGCAGCTCCGCCTCCGGGATCACGCATGGCTACACCTTC
CASSSASGITHGYTF
>TRBD1|NA|TRBJ1-1|TRBV5-6
TGTGCCAGCAGCTCGGGACAGAAGAACAACACTGAAGCTTTCTTT
CASSSGQKNNTEAFF
>TRBD1|NA|TRBJ1-5|TRBV6-1
TGTGCCAGCAGTGTACCCGGACAGGGTGTTTGGGTGGATCAGCCCCAGCATTTT
CASSVPGQGVWVDQPQHF
>TRBD2|NA|TRBJ2-3|TRBV28
TGTGCCAGCAGCCCGGAGGCGCTAGCGGGCTGGAATACGCAGTATTTT
CASSPEALAGWNTQYF
>NA|NA|TRBJ1-5|TRBV6-6
TGTGCCAGCAGTTACGACCACCCGGGGCAGCCCCAGCATTTT
CASSYDHPGQPQHF
>NA|NA|TRBJ1-5|TRBV30
TGTGCCTGGACCTCGTCGGCAGCGGGTAATCAGCCCCAGCATTTT
CAWTSSAAGNQPQHF
>TRBD1|once|TRBJ1-1|TRBV10-3
TGTGCCATCAGACCCCGACAGGGCGGTACTGAAGCTTTCTTT
CAIRPRQGGTEAFF
>TRBD1|NA|TRBJ2-7|TRBV6-1
TGTGCCAGCAGTGAAGGAGGGACAGTAGTCTACGAGCAGTACTTC
CASSEGGTVVYEQYF
>NA|NA|TRBJ2-3|TRBV9
TGTGCCAGCACGGCAGGGAACACAGATACGCAGTATTTT
CASTAGNTDTQYF
>NA|NA|TRBJ2-7|TRBV28
TGTGCCAGCCTTCAGGGCAGGGGAGTTTCCTACGAGCAGTACTTC
CASLQGRGVSYEQYF
>NA|NA|TRBJ1-4|TRBV30
TGTGCCTGGAGTCTTCGGGGTCTTGTAAATGAAAAACTGTTTTTT
CAWSLRGLVNEKLFF
>NA|NA|TRBJ2-7|TRBV19
TGTGCCACGCGGGACGGAGCCTACGAGCAGTACTTC
CATRDGAYEQYF
>TRBD1|NA|TRBJ2-5|TRBV5-8
TGTGCCAGCAGCTTGGTGCGGTTGACAGGGGTGGGGGAGACCCAGTACTTC
CASSLVRLTGVGETQYF
>TRBD1|once|TRBJ1-1|TRBV30
TGTGCCTGGAGTATAGGACAGGGGGGGACTGAAGCTTTCTTT
CAWSIGQGGTEAFF
>NA|NA|TRBJ2-4|TRBV6-5
TGTGCCAGCAGAAAACAGGGAGCCAAAAACATTCAGTACTTC
CASRKQGAKNIQYF
>NA|NA|TRBJ2-3|TRBV12-5
TGTGCTGGCAGACCTAGGGGAGATACGCAGTATTTT
CAGRPRGDTQYF
>NA|NA|TRBJ1-2|TRBV18
TGTGCCAGCTCCCAAGATCGGACAGCCTATGGCTACACCTTC
CASSQDRTAYGYTF
>TRBD1|once|TRBJ2-7|TRBV7-9
TGTGCCAGCAGCTCCCCGGGACAGGGGGAGCAGTACTTC
CASSSPGQGEQYF
>TRBD1|NA|TRBJ1-1|TRBV7-9
TGTGCCAGCAGAGCTTCTACCGGACAGGGGAACACTGAAGCTTTCTTT
CASRASTGQGNTEAFF
>NA|NA|TRBJ2-7|TRBV5-1
TGCGCCAGCAGTGATAGGGGTCCCTACGAGCAGTACTTC
CASSDRGPYEQYF
>TRBD1|NA|TRBJ2-7|TRBV20-1
TGCAGTGCTGGGACAGACTACGAGCAGTACTTC
CSAGTDYEQYF
>TRBD1|NA|TRBJ1-1|TRBV5-1
TGCGCCAGCAGCTTGTCCCCGACAGGGCTGAGCACTGAAGCTTTCTTT
CASSLSPTGLSTEAFF
>NA|NA|TRBJ2-7|TRBV6-6
TGTGCCAGCAGTTACTCTAATCAGGGCCTATCTGGGGAGCAGTACTTC
CASSYSNQGLSGEQYF
>NA|few|TRBJ1-1|TRBV27
TGTGCCAGCAGTTGGAACAGATACACTGAAGCTTTCTTT
CASSWNRYTEAFF
>TRBD1|NA|TRBJ1-1|TRBV6-5
TGTGCCAGCAGTTACGCTTGGCAAGGGGGCTCCACTGAAGCTTTCTTT
CASSYAWQGGSTEAFF
>TRBD1|NA|TRBJ2-7|TRBV10-3
TGTGCCATCAGTGACCAAAAGACAGGGCATTCCTACGAGCAGTACTTC
CAISDQKTGHSYEQYF
>TRBD2|NA|TRBJ2-5|TRBV5-1
TGCGCCAGCAGCAAGAGCGGGGTCCCGAGGCATGAAGAGACCCAGTACTTC
CASSKSGVPRHEETQYF
>NA|NA|TRBJ1-2|TRBV19
TGTGCCAGTAGTATAGACAGTAGAGGGCCCAAAAGGCATGGCTACACCTTC
CASSIDSRGPKRHGYTF
>TRBD1|NA|TRBJ2-5|TRBV5-1
TGCGCCAGCAGCAGGACCGGGACAGTCCCCGAAGAGACCCAGTACTTC
CASSRTGTVPEETQYF
>NA|few|TRBJ1-2|TRBV9
TGTGCCAGCATGGGAGGGATTAACTATGGCTACACCTTC
CASMGGINYGYTF
>TRBD2|NA|TRBJ2-1|TRBV15
TGTGCCACCAGTATTGGACTAGCGGGGGACTCCTACAATGAGCAGTTCTTC
CATSIGLAGDSYNEQFF
>TRBD1|NA|TRBJ2-7|TRBV29-1
TGCAGCGTTGCGAGGGACAGGGGAACCTACGAGCAGTACTTC
CSVARDRGTYEQYF
>TRBD2|NA|TRBJ2-1|TRBV28
TGTGCCAGCAGTTTTTTTGGGACTAGCTCCTACAATGAGCAGTTCTTC
CASSFFGTSSYNEQFF
>NA|NA|TRBJ2-7|TRBV6-6
TGTGCCAGCACCCTTAGCGGCGGCCTGGACGAGCAGTACTTC
CASTLSGGLDEQYF
>NA|NA|TRBJ2-1|TRBV27
TGTGCCAGCAGTTGGTTCCCAAGAGAGAGACAGTTCTTC
CASSWFPRERQFF
>NA|NA|TRBJ1-2|TRBV19
TGTGCCAGTAGTGGAGGGACGGCTTATGGCTACACCTTC
CASSGGTAYGYTF
>TRBD2|NA|TRBJ2-3|TRBV7-2
TGTGCCAGCAGCTTAGCGGGGGGGTATGTGGGTACGCAGTATTTT
CASSLAGGYVGTQYF
>NA|once|TRBJ2-7|TRBV28
TGTGCCAGCAGTTTATTAGGGGCCTACGAGCAGTACTTC
CASSLLGAYEQYF
>NA|NA|TRBJ2-7|TRBV28
TGTGCCAGCAACTCTCTGAAATACGAGCAGTACTTC
CASNSLKYEQYF
>NA|NA|TRBJ2-3|TRBV27
TGTGCCAGCAGTTTAGTTTACCGACAGGATGCAGATACGCAGTATTTT
CASSLVYRQDADTQYF
>NA|NA|TRBJ2-1|TRBV7-3
TGTGCCAGCAGAAGCTCAGGTAATGATGAGCAGTTCTTC
CASRSSGNDEQFF
>TRBD1|NA|TRBJ1-2|TRBV6-5
TGTGCCAGCAGTTATCGAGGACAGGGGGCTGGTGGCTACACCTTC
CASSYRGQGAGGYTF
>NA|few|TRBJ2-7|TRBV6-5
TGTGCCAGCAGCCCCCTCCACAGGCCCTACGAGCAGTACTTC
CASSPLHRPYEQYF
>NA|NA|TRBJ1-1|TRBV7-3
TGTGCCAGCAGCTTAACATCCCGCACCCGGGGAGATGAAGCTTTCTTT
CASSLTSRTRGDEAFF
>TRBD2|once|TRBJ2-3|TRBV7-2
TGTGCCAGCAGCCTCATCAGCGGGGGCACAGATACGCAGTATTTT
CASSLISGGTDTQYF
>TRBD1|NA|TRBJ2-2|TRBV4-3
TGCGCCAGCAGCCAAGATCGCCAACGAGGGGGCGGCGGGGAGCTGTTTTTT
CASSQDRQRGGGGELFF
>NA|NA|TRBJ2-1|TRBV7-2
TGTGCCAGCAGCGCCGGACTACCCATGAATGAGCAGTTCTTC
CASSAGLPMNEQFF
>NA|NA|TRBJ1-2|TRBV18
TGTGCCAGCTCACCAGACAGATCCGCTAACTATGGCTACACCTTC
CASSPDRSANYGYTF
>TRBD1|NA|TRBJ2-7|TRBV9
TGTGCCAGCAGCGTAGAACCGACAGGGGACTACGAGCAGTACTTC
CASSVEPTGDYEQYF
>NA|NA|TRBJ2-3|TRBV9
TGTGCCAGCAGCGTAGGTAGCTCGCGCACAGATACGCAGTATTTT
CASSVGSSRTDTQYF
>NA|NA|TRBJ1-1|TRBV14
TGTGCCAGCAGCCAAGATTTAGGGCAGCCGGGGGCTGAAGCTTTCTTT
CASSQDLGQPGAEAFF
>TRBD1|NA|TRBJ2-1|TRBV15
TGTGCCACCAGCACGGTGGGACAGGGGGCCATGAGACTGGGCTACAATGAGCAGTTCTTC
CATSTVGQGAMRLGYNEQFF
>TRBD1|NA|TRBJ1-2|TRBV2
TGTGCCAGCAGCCTTTTGGGACAGGGGACCTATGGCTACACCTTC
CASSLLGQGTYGYTF